Sequencing of this TCR beta chain was carried out in a study of cytomegalovirus exposure and HLA in healthy donors. The study's findings and limits: With DRB1 most and HLA-C fewest, TCR association rates differed between HLA loci in a later analysis.

Germline V gene lookup returns CDR1 SGHDN and CDR2 FVKESK. V gave up 0 bases and J gave up 5 bases, with 13 bases separating them. The CDR3 has 15 residues. Vbeta (60) and Jbeta (13) primers were used in the PCR. TCRdb's copy holds only in-frame clones and misses some; the assay was immunoSEQ multiplex PCR. The table includes 65,000 to 85,000 clones, over 9% detected once. Points on this clone: Its antigen remains unidentified.

Sequencing used PBMCs. This TCR was sampled from a man aged 55 to 70 in good health and CMV-seropositive. This chain uses TRBV14 with TRBJ1-2, with D possibly matching TRBD1 (5 bases). The CDR3 nucleotides read TGTGCCAGCAGCCAAGATATTCAGGGCAGATATGGCTACACCTTC. Translation: CASSQDIQGRYGYTF.